The 5 T cell receptor beta chains below were found in one sample sequenced in a study of shared clonotypes between healthy human individuals (dated by TCRdb to about 2020). For the CD8 naive samples, CD45RO-negative cells were positively selected for CCR7, yielding a CD45RA+CCR7+ population from which TemRA cells were excluded. The receptor library was made with the immunoSEQ multiplex PCR assay. This is the immuneACCESS table as TCRdb keeps it, with only in-frame sequences that have V and J called. A part of the clones is gone; compared with another copy, unresolved V genes explain less than half, and the rest is unexplained. The sample table contains about 2.2 million clones; only one count was recorded for 93% of them. Under 2% of the sample goes to the ten largest clones. Sequencing was performed on naive CD8+ T cells from PBMCs. Explained via the paper, the cell subset or site label denotes: CD45RA+CCR7+. The receptors originated from a man between 18 and 35 years old in good health. Some clones in this sample may be carry-over from other donors' samples.

The chain links TRBV6-5 to TRBJ2-2; TRBD2 matches 9 bases. Trimming took 0 bases from V and 8 from J; bases not matched to a gene: 7. Germline lookup yields CDR1 MNHEY and CDR2 SVGAGI. CDR3 length: 16 residues. The CDR3 reads CASSYSRREGPGELFF. The DNA of the CDR3 is TGTGCCAGCAGTTACTCGAGGCGGGAGGGCCCAGGGGAGCTGTTTTTT.

The CDR3 sequence: CASSLSASGSYEQFF. The CDR3 nucleotides read TGTGCCAGCAGCTTGAGTGCTAGCGGGAGTTATGAGCAGTTCTTC. The chain links TRBV5-6 to TRBJ2-1; 10 positions match TRBD2. After removal of 1 base from V and 8 bases from J, the junction contained 6 bases not matched to a gene. This CDR3 contains 15 residues. From germline, CDR1 is SGHDT and CDR2 YYEEEE.

CDR3 protein: CATSETWDTEAFF. DNA of the CDR3: TGTGCCACCAGCGAGACCTGGGACACTGAAGCTTTCTTT. V gene TRBV15 combines with J gene TRBJ1-1, with unresolved D. Trimming cost V 5 bases and J 3 bases, with 10 bases left between them. This CDR3 is 13 amino acids long. The germline gives CDR1 LNHNV, CDR2 YYDKDF (reference sequence).

With respect to this clone: At the DNA level, this CDR3 is encoded by other sequences in the same sample as well. This chain uses TRBV27 with TRBJ2-7; no definite D call. V gave up 0 bases and J gave up 3 bases, with 6 bases separating them. Per germline, CDR1 MNHEY and CDR2 SMNVEV (reference sequence). CDR3 length: 13 amino acids. CDR3 residues: CASSLSVGYEQYF. The CDR3 coding sequence is TGTGCCAGCAGTTTATCCGTCGGCTACGAGCAGTACTTC.

This chain links TRBV6-4 with TRBJ2-3, with D maybe TRBD1 (6 bases). The germline CDR1 and CDR2 sequences are MRHNA and SNTAGT. Trimming shortened V by 4 bases and J by 10 bases, and 12 bases separated the two germline ends. This CDR3 comprises 12 residues. The CDR3 DNA reads as TGTGCCAGCAGTGCAACAGGGAACGCGCAGTATTTT. Its translation: CASSATGNAQYF.